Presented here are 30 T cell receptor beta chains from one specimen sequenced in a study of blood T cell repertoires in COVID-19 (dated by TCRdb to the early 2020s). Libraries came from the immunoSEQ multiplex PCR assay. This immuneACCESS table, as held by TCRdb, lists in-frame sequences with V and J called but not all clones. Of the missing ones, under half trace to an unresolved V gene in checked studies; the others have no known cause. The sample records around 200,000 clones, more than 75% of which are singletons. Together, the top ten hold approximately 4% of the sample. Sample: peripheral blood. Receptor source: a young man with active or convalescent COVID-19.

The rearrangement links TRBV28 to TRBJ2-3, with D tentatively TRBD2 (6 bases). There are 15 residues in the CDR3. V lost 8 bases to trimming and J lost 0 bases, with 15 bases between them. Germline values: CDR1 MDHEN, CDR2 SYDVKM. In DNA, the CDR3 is TGTGCCAGCGGGAAGAGCGGGCTTAGCACAGATACGCAGTATTTT. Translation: CASGKSGLSTDTQYF. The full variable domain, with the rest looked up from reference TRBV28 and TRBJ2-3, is DVKVTQSSRYLVKRTGEKVFLECVQDMDHENMFWYRQDPGLGLRLIYFSYDVKMKEKGDIPEGYSVSREKKERFSLILESASTNQTSMYLCASGKSGLSTDTQYFGPGTRLTVL.

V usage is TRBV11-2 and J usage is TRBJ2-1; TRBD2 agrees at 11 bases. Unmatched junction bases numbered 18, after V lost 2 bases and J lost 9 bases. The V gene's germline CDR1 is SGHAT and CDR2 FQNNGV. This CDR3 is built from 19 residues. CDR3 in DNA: TGTGCCAGCAGCTTAAGAGCCCCCAGTGCTAGCGGGGGGTATAGTGAGCAGTTCTTC. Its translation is CASSLRAPSASGGYSEQFF. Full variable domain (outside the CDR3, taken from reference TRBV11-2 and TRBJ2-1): EAGVAQSPRYKIIEKRQSVAFWCNPISGHATLYWYQQILGQGPKLLIQFQNNGVVDDSQLPKDRFSAERLKGVDSTLKIQPAKLEDSAVYLCASSLRAPSASGGYSEQFFGPGTRLTVL.

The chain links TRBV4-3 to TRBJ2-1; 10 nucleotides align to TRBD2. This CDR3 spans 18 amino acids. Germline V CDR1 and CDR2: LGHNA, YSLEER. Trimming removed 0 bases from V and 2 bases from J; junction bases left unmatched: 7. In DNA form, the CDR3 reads TGCGCCAGCAGCCAAGATCTAGGTCTAGCGGGAGCCTACAATGAGCAGTTCTTC. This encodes CASSQDLGLAGAYNEQFF.

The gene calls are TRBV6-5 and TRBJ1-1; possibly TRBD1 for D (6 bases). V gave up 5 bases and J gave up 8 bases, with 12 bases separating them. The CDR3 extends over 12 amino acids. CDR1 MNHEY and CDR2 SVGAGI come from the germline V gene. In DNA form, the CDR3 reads TGTGCCAGCAGTAGAGGACAGTTAGAAGCTTTCTTT. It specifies CASSRGQLEAFF.

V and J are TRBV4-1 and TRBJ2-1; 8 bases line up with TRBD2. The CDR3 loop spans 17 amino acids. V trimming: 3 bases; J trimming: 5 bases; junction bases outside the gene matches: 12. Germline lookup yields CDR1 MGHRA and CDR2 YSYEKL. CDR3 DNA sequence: TGCGCCAGCAGCCAGCCTATGGGGACTAGTACGGACAATGAGCAGTTCTTC. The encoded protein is CASSQPMGTSTDNEQFF.

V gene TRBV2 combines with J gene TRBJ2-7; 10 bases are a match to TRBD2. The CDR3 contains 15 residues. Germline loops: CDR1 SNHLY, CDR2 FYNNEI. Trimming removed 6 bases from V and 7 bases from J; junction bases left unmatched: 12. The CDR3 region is CASSLAGAARGEQYF. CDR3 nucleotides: TGTGCCAGCAGCCTAGCGGGAGCCGCCAGGGGAGAGCAGTACTTC. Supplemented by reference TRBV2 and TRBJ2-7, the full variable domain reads EPEVTQTPSHQVTQMGQEVILRCVPISNHLYFYWYRQILGQKVEFLVSFYNNEISEKSEIFDDQFSVERPDGSNFTLKIRSTKLEDSAMYFCASSLAGAARGEQYFGPGTRLTVT.

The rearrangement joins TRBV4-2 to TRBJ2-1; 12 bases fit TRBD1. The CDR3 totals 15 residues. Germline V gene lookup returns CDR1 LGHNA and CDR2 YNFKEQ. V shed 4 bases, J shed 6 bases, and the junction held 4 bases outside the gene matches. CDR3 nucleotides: TGTGCCAGCAGCCGGGACAGGGGGCTGGGCAATGAGCAGTTCTTC. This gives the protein CASSRDRGLGNEQFF.

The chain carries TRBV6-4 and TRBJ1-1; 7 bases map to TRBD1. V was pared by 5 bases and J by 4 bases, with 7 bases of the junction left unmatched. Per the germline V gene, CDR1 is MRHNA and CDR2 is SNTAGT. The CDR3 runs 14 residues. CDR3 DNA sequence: TGTGCCAGCAGTCCACAGGGGATCGGCACTGAAGCTTTCTTT. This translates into CASSPQGIGTEAFF.

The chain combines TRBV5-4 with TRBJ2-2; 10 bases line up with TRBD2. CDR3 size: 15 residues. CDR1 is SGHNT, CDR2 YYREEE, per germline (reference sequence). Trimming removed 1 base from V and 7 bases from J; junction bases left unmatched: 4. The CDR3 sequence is CASSLPSGSIGELFF. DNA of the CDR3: TGTGCCAGCAGCTTGCCTAGCGGGAGTATCGGGGAGCTGTTTTTT.

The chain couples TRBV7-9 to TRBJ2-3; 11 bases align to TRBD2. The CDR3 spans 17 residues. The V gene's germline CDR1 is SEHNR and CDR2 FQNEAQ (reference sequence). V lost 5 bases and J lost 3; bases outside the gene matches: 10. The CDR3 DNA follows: TGTGCCAGCAGCGCCAGACTAGCGGGACAAACTACAGATACGCAGTATTTT. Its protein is CASSARLAGQTTDTQYF.

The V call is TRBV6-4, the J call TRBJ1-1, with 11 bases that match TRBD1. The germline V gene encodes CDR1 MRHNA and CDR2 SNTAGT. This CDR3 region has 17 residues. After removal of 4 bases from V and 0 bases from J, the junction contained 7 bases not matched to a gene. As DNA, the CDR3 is TGTGCCAGCAGTGTTCCGGGACAGGGGGACATGAACACTGAAGCTTTCTTT. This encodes CASSVPGQGDMNTEAFF.

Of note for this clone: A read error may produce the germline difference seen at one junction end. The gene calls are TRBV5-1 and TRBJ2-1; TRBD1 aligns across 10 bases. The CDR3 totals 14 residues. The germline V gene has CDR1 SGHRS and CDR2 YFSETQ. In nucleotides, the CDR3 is TGCGCCAGCAGCGCGGGACAGGGGTACAGTGAGCAGTTCTTC. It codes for CASSAGQGYSEQFF.

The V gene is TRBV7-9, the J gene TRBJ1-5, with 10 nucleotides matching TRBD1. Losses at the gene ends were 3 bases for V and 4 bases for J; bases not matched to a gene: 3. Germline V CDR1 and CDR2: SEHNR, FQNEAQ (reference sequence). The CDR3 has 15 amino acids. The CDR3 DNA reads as TGTGCCAGCAGCTTCTCGGGACAGGGGAATCAGCCCCAGCATTTT. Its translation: CASSFSGQGNQPQHF.

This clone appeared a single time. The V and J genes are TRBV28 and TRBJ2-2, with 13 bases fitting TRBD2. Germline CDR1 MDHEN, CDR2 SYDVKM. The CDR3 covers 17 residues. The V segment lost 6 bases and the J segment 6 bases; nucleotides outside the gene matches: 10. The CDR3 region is CASRDSGLAGVPGELFF. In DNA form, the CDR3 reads TGTGCCAGCAGGGATTCCGGACTAGCGGGAGTCCCCGGGGAGCTGTTTTTT.

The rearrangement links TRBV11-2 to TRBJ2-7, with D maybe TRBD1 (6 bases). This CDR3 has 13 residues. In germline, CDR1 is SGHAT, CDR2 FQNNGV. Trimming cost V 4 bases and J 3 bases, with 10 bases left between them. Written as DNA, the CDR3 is TGTGCCAGCAGCTATACAGGGAACTACGAGCAGTACGTC. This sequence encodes CASSYTGNYEQYV.

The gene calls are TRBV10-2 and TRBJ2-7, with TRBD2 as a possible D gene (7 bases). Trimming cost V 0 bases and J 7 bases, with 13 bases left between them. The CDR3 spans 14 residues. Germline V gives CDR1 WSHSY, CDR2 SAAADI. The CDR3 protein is CASSESWGGLEQYV. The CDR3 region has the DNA TGCGCCAGCAGTGAGTCGTGGGGGGGGCTGGAGCAGTACGTC.

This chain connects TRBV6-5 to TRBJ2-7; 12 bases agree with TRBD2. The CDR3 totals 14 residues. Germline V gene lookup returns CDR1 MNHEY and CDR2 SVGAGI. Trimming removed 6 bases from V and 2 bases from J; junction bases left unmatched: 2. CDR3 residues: CASRWTSGAYEQYF. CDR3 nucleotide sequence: TGTGCCAGCAGATGGACTAGCGGGGCCTACGAGCAGTACTTC.

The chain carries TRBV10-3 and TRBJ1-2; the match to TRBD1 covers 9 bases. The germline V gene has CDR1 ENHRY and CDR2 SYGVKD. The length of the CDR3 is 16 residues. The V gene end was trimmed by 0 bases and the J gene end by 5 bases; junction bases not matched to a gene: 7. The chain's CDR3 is CAISESTGGIRYGYTF. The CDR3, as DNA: TGTGCCATCAGTGAGTCGACAGGGGGGATTCGGTATGGCTACACCTTC.

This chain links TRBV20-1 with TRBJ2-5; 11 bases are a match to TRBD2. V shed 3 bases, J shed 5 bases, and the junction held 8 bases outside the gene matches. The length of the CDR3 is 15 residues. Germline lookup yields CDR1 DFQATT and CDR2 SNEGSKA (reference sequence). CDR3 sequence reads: CSASDSGGAYETQYF. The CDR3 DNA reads TGCAGTGCTAGTGATAGCGGGGGGGCCTATGAGACCCAGTACTTC.

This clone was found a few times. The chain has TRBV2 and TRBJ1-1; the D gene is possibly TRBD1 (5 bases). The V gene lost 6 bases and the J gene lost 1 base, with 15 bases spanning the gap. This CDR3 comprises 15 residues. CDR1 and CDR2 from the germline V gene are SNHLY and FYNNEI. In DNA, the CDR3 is TGTGCCAGCAGGGAAAAGACAGCCAAGAACACTGAAGCTTTCTTT. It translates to CASREKTAKNTEAFF.

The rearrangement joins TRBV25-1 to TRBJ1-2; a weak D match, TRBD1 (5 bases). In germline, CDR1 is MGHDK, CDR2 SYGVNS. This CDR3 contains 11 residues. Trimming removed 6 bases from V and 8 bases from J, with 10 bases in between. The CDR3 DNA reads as TGTGCCAGCAGCGACAGCATAGGCTACACCTTC. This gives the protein CASSDSIGYTF.

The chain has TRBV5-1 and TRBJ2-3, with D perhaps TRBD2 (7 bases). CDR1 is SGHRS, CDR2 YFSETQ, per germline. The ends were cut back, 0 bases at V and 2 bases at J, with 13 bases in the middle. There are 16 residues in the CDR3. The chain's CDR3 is CASSLGGGPATDTQYF. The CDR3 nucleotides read TGCGCCAGCAGCTTGGGCGGGGGCCCCGCCACAGATACGCAGTATTTT.

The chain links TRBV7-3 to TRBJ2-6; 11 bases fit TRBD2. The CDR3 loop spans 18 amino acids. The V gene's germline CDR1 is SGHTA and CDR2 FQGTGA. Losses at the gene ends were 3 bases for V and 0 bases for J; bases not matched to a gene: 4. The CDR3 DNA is TGTGCCAGCAGCTTGCCGACTAGCGGGGACTCTGGGGCCAACGTCCTGACTTTC. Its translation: CASSLPTSGDSGANVLTF. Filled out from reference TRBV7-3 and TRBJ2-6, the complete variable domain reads GAGVSQTPSNKVTEKGKYVELRCDPISGHTALYWYRQSLGQGPEFLIYFQGTGAADDSGLPNDRFFAVRPEGSVSTLKIQRTERGDSAVYLCASSLPTSGDSGANVLTFGAGSRLTVL.

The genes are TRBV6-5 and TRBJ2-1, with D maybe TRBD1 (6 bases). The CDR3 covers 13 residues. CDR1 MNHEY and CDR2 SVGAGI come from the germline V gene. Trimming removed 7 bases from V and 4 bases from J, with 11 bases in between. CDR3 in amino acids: CASIHRVYNEQFF. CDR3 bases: TGTGCCAGCATTCACAGGGTTTACAATGAGCAGTTCTTC.

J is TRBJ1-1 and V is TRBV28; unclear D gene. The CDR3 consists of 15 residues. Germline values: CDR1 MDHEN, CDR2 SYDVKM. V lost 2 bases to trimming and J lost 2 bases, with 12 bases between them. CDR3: CASSLEWSGNTEAFF. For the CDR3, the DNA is TGTGCCAGCAGTTTAGAATGGTCAGGAAACACTGAAGCTTTCTTT.

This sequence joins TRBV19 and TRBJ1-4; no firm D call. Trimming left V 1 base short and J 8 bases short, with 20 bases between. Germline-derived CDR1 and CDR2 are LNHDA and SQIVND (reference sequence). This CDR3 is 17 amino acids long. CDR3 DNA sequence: TGTGCCAGTAGTATAGGAAGTATAGGAGGAGGCAGAGAAAAACTGTTTTTT. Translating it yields CASSIGSIGGGREKLFF.

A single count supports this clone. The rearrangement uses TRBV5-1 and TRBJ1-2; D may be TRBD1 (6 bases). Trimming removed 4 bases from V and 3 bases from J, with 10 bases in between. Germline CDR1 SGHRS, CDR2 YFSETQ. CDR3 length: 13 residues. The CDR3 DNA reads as TGCGCCAGCAGCCATAGGACAGACTATGGCTACACCTTC. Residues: CASSHRTDYGYTF.

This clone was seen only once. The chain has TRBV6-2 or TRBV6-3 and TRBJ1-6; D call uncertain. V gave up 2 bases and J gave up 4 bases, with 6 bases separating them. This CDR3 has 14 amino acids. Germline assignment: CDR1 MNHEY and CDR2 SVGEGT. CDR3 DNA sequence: TGTGCCAGCAGTTACGCGGATTATAATTCACCCCTCCACTTT. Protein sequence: CASSYADYNSPLHF.

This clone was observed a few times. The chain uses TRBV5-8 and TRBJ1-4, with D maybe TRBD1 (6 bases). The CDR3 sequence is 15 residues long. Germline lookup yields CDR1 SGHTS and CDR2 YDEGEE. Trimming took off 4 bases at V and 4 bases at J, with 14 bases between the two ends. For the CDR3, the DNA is TGTGCCAGCAGCCCCGACAGGTCTAATAATGAAAAACTGTTTTTT. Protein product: CASSPDRSNNEKLFF.

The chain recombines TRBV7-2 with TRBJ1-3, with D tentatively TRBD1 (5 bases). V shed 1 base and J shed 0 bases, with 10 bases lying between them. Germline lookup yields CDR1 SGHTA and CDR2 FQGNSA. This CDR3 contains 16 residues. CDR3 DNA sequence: TGTGCCAGCAGCTTAGGGGGGGTAAGCTCTGGAAACACCATATATTTT. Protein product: CASSLGGVSSGNTIYF.